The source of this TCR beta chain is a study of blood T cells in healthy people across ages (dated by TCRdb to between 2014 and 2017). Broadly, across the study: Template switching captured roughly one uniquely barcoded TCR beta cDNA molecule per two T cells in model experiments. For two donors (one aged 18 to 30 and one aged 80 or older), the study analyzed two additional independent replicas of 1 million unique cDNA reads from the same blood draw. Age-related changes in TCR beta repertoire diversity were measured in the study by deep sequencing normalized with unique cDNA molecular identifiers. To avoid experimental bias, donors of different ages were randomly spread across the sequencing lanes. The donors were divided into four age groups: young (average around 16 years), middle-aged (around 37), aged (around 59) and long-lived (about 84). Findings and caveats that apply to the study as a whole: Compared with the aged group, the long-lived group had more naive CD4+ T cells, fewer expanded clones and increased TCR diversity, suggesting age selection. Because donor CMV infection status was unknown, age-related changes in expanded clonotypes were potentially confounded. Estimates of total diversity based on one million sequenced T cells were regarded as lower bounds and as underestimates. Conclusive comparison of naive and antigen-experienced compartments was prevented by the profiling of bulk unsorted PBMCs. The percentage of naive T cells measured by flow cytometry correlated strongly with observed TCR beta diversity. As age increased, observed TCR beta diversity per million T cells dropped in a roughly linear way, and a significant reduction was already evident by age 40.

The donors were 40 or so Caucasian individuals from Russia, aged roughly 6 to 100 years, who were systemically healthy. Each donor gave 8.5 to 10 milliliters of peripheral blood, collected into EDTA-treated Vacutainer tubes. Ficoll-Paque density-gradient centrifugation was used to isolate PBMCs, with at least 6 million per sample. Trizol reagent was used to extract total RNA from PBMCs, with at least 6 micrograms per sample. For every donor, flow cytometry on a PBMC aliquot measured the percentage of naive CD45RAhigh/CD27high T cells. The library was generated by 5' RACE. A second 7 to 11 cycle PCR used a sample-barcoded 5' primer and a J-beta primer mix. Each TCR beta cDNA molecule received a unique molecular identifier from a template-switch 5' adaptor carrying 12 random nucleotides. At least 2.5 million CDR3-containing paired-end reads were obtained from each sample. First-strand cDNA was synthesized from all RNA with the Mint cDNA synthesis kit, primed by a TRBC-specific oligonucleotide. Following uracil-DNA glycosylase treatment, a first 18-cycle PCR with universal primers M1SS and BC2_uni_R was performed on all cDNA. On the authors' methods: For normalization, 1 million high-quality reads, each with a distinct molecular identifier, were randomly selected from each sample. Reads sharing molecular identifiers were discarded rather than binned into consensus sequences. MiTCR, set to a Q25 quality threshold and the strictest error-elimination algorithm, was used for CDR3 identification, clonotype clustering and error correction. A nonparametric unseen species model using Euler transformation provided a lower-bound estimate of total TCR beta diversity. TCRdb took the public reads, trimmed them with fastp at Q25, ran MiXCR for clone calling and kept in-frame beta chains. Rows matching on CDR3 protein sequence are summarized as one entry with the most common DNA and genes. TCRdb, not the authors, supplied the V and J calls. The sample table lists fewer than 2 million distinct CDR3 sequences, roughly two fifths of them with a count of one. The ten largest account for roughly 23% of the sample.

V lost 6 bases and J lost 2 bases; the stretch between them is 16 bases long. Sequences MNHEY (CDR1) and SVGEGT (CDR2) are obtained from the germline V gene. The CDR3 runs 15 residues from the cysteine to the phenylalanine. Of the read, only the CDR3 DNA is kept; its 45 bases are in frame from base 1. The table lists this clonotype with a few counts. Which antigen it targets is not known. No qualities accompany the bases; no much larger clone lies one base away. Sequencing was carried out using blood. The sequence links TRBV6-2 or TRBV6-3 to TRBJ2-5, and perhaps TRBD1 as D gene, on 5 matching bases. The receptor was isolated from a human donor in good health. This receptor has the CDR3 CASSPPGHVQETQYF. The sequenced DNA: TGTGCCAGCAGCCCTCCCGGACACGTTCAAGAGACCCAGTACTTC.